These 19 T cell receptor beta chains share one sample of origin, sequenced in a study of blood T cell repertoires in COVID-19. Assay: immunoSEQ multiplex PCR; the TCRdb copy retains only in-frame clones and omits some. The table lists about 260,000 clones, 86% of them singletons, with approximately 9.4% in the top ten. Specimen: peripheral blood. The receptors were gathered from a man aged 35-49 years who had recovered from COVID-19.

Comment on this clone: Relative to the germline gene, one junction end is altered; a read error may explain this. CDR3 protein: CASSPLQGGTSSHEQYF. DNA of the CDR3: TGTGCCAGCAGTCCCCTCCAGGGTGGGACTAGCTCCCACGAGCAGTACTTC. The V call is TRBV6-6, the J call TRBJ2-7; 9 bases map to TRBD2. In germline, CDR1 is MNHNY, CDR2 SVGAGI (reference sequence). This CDR3 contains 17 residues.

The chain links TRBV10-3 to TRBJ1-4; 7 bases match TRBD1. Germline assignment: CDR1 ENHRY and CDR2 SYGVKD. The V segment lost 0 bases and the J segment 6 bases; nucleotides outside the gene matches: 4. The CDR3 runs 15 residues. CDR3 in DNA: TGTGCCATCAGTGAGTCAGGGGGCGCGGATGAAAAACTGTTTTTT. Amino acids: CAISESGGADEKLFF.

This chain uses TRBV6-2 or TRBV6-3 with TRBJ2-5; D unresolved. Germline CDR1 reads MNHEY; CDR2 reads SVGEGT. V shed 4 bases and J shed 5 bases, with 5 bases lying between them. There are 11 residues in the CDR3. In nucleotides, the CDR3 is TGTGCCAGCAGTTCCCGGGAGACCCAGTACTTC. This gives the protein CASSSRETQYF.

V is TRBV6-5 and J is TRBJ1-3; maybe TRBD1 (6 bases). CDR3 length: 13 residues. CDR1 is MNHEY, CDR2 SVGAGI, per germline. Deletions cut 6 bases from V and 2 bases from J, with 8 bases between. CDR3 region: CASRNRAGNTIYF. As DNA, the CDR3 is TGTGCCAGCAGGAACAGGGCTGGAAACACCATATATTTT.

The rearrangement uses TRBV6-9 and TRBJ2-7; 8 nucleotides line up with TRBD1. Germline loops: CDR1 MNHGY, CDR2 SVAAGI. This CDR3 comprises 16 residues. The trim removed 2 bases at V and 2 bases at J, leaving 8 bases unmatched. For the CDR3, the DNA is TGTGCCAGCAGTTATCCAATTTGGACAGGGACCTACGAGCAGTACTTC. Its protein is CASSYPIWTGTYEQYF.

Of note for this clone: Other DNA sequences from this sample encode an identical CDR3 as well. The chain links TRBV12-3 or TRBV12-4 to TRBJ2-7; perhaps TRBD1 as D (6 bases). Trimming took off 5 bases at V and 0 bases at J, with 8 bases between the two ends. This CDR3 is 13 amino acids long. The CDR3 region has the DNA TGTGCCAGCAGTCTGGACAGCTCCTACGAGCAGTACTTC. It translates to CASSLDSSYEQYF.

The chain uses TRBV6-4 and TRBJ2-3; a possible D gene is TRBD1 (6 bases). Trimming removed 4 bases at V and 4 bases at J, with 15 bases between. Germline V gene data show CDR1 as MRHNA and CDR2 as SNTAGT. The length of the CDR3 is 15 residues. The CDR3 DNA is TGTGCCAGCAGTGCAGGGCAGGGGAGTTCAGATACGCAGTATTTT. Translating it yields CASSAGQGSSDTQYF.

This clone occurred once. CDR3 residues: CASSWDRLTDTQYF. The CDR3 DNA reads as TGTGCCAGCAGCTGGGACAGACTCACAGATACGCAGTATTTT. V is TRBV7-2 and J is TRBJ2-3; 7 nucleotides match TRBD1. There are 14 residues in the CDR3. Germline V gives CDR1 SGHTA, CDR2 FQGNSA. The V and J ends lost 4 bases and 2 bases, in that order; junction bases with no gene match: 3.

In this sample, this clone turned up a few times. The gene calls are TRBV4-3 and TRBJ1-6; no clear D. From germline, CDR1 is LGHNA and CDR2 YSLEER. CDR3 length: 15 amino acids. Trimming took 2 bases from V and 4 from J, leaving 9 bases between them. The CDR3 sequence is CASSQWGGYNSPLHF. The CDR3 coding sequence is TGCGCCAGCAGCCAATGGGGAGGGTATAATTCACCCCTCCACTTT.

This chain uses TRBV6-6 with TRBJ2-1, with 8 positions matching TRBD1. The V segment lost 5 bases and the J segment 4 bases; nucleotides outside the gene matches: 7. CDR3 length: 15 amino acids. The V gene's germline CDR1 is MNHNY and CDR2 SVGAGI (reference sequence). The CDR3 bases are TGTGCCAGCAGTCCCCCGGACAGGGCTTACAATGAGCAGTTCTTC. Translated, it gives CASSPPDRAYNEQFF.

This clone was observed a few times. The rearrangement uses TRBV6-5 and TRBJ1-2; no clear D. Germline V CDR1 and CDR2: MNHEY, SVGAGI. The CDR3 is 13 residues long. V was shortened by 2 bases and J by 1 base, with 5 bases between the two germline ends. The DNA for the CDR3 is TGTGCCAGCAGTTACGGCATTAACTATGGCTACACCTTC. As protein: CASSYGINYGYTF.

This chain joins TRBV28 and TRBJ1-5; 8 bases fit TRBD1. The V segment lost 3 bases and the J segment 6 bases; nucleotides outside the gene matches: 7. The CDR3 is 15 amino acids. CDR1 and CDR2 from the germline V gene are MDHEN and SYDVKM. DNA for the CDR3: TGTGCCAGCAGTTTTTTCAGGGGGCAAGTTCAGCCCCAGCATTTT. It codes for CASSFFRGQVQPQHF. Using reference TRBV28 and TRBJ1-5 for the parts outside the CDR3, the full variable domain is DVKVTQSSRYLVKRTGEKVFLECVQDMDHENMFWYRQDPGLGLRLIYFSYDVKMKEKGDIPEGYSVSREKKERFSLILESASTNQTSMYLCASSFFRGQVQPQHFGDGTRLSIL.

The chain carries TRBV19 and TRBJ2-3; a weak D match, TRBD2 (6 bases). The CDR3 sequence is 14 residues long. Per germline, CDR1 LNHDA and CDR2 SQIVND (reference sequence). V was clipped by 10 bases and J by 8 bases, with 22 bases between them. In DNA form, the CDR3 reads TGTGCCACCCTAGCGACCACTAATGGGTTTACGCAGTATTTT. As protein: CATLATTNGFTQYF.

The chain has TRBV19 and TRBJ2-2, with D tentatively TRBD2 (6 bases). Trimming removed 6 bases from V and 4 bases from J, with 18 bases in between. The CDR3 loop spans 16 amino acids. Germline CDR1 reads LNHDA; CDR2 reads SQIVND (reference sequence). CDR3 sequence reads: CASSLWDFAGTGELFF. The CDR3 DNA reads TGTGCCAGTAGCCTATGGGACTTCGCGGGCACCGGGGAGCTGTTTTTT.

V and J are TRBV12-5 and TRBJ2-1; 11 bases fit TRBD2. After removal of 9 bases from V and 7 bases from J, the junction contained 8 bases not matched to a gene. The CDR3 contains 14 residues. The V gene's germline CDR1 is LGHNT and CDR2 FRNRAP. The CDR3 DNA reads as TGTGCTAGCAGCTTAGCGGGGGGGCTGAATGAGCAGTTCTTC. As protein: CASSLAGGLNEQFF.

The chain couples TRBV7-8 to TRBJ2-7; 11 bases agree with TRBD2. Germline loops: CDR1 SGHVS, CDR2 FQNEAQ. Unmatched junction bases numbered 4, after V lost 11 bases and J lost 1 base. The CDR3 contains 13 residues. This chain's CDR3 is CAVRTSGSYEQYF. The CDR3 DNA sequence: TGTGCCGTACGGACTAGCGGGTCCTACGAGCAGTACTTC.

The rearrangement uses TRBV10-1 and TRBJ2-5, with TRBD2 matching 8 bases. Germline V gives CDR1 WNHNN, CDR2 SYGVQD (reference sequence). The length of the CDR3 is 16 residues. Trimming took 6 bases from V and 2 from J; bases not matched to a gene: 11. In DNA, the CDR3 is TGCGCCAGCAGGGCGCCACGGGGGGGTTCTCAAGAGACCCAGTACTTC. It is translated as CASRAPRGGSQETQYF.

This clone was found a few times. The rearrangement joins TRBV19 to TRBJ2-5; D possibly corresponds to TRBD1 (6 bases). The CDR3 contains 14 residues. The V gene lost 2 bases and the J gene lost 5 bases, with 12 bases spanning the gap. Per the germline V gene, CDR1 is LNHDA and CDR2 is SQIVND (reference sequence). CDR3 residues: CASSITGTRETQYF. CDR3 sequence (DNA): TGTGCCAGTAGTATAACCGGGACAAGGGAGACCCAGTACTTC.

The CDR3 DNA reads TGTGCCTGGAGTGAATCAGCTGGAAACACCATATATTTT. It specifies CAWSESAGNTIYF. The chain couples TRBV30 to TRBJ1-3; D is ambiguous. Germline assignment: CDR1 GTSNPN and CDR2 SVGIG (reference sequence). Trimming removed 1 base at V and 2 bases at J, with 6 bases between. The CDR3 is made up of 13 amino acids.